This T cell receptor (beta chain) was profiled in a study of cytomegalovirus exposure and HLA in healthy donors. Study conclusions and caveats: In an earlier analysis, about 87% or about 30%: the productive usage of most TCR beta V segments.

The V and J ends lost 7 bases and 7 bases respectively, with 11 bases between them. This CDR3 is built from 13 residues. Per the germline V gene, CDR1 is SGHTA and CDR2 is FQGNSA. Note on this clone: The target antigen is unknown.

The PCR used 60 Vbeta and 13 Jbeta primers. Generated by immunoSEQ multiplex PCR, the TCRdb table keeps only in-frame clones and is missing some. The sample includes approximately 150,000 clones, about 84% of them seen just once. What was sequenced was PBMCs. This receptor was identified in a woman in her late teens or twenties in good health and CMV-seropositive. This chain connects TRBV7-2 to TRBJ1-6; maybe TRBD1 (6 bases). The DNA for the CDR3 is TGTGCCAGCACTGGACAGAGGAATTCACCCCTCCACTTT. This sequence encodes CASTGQRNSPLHF.